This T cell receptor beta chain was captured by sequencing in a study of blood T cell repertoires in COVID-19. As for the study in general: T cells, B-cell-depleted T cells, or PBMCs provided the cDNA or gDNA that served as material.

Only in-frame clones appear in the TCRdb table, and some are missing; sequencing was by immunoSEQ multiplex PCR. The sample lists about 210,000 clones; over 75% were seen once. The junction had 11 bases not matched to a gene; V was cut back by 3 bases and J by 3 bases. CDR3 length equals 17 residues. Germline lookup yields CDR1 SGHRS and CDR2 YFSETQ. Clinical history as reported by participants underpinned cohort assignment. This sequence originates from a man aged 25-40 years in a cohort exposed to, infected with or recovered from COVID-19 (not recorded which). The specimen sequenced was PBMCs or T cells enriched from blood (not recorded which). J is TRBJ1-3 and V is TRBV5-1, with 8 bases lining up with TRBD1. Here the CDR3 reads CASSSSGTGVFGNTIYF. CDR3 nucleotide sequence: TGCGCCAGCAGCTCTTCCGGGACAGGTGTTTTTGGAAACACCATATATTTT.